This passage covers 21 T cell receptor beta chains from one sample sequenced in a study of lymphopenia after photon versus proton radiotherapy (dated by TCRdb to about 2019). Library prep was done by the immunoSEQ multiplex PCR assay. TCRdb provides this immuneACCESS table in a form limited to in-frame rearrangements. Some clones are lacking; in checked studies, under half of them reflect an unresolved V gene, and why the rest are absent is not known. The sample data list around 160,000 clones, and roughly nine tenths of these were observed just once. In total, the top ten clones hold about 4.7% of the sample. This specimen consisted of peripheral blood, obtained from a patient treated with photon-based radiotherapy. These receptors all come from a man aged 50 to 60 with gastric cancer.

This clone was seen once. The chain has TRBV27 and TRBJ1-5; tentatively, D is TRBD1 (6 bases). Trimming removed 6 bases at V and 2 bases at J, with 20 bases between. Germline CDR1 reads MNHEY; CDR2 reads SMNVEV (reference sequence). There are 17 residues in the CDR3. CDR3 sequence: CASSRRSGALGNQPQHF. The CDR3 nucleotides read TGTGCCAGCAGCCGCCGGTCGGGGGCACTCGGCAATCAGCCCCAGCATTTT.

The genes are TRBV7-9 and TRBJ2-7; 7 bases agree with TRBD1. Germline V gives CDR1 SEHNR, CDR2 FQNEAQ (reference sequence). The CDR3 length is 17 residues. V trimming: 2 bases; J trimming: 0 bases; junction bases outside the gene matches: 10. The chain's CDR3 is CASSLPLSTGSSYEQYF. CDR3 nucleotides: TGTGCCAGCAGCTTACCTCTCTCGACAGGGAGCTCCTACGAGCAGTACTTC.

The rearrangement links TRBV5-1 to TRBJ2-7; D gene uncertain. V was pared by 0 bases and J by 0 bases, with 13 bases between. Germline CDR1 reads SGHRS; CDR2 reads YFSETQ. This CDR3 has 16 residues. This CDR3 reads CASSLVVGPSSYEQYF. The CDR3 nucleotides are TGCGCCAGCAGCTTGGTGGTCGGGCCCAGCTCCTACGAGCAGTACTTC.

The chain is built from TRBV7-2 and TRBJ1-5, with no clear D. V gave up 5 bases and J gave up 7 bases, with 12 bases separating them. The CDR3 consists of 13 residues. Germline-derived CDR1 and CDR2 are SGHTA and FQGNSA. Here the CDR3 reads CASSPRSSQPQHF. Here the CDR3 DNA reads TGTGCCAGCAGCCCCAGGAGCAGCCAGCCCCAGCATTTT. Supplemented by reference TRBV7-2 and TRBJ1-5, the full variable domain reads GAGVSQSPSNKVTEKGKDVELRCDPISGHTALYWYRQSLGQGLEFLIYFQGNSAPDKSGLPSDRFSAERTGGSVSTLTIQRTQQEDSAVYLCASSPRSSQPQHFGDGTRLSIL.

This chain uses TRBV7-2 with TRBJ1-5; D remains unclear. This CDR3 contains 13 residues. Germline values: CDR1 SGHTA, CDR2 FQGNSA. V lost 2 bases and J 12 bases, leaving 14 bases between the germline ends. DNA of the CDR3: TGTGCCAGCAGCTTACGGGCGGCGGACCACCAGCATTTT. This codes for CASSLRAADHQHF.

The chain couples TRBV12-5 to TRBJ2-7, with 9 bases lining up with TRBD2. Germline loops: CDR1 LGHNT, CDR2 FRNRAP. There are 15 residues in the CDR3. V lost 1 base to trimming and J lost 2 bases; unmatched junction nucleotides: 3. CDR3 sequence reads: CASGLALAGPYEQYF. DNA of the CDR3: TGTGCTAGTGGTTTGGCACTAGCGGGTCCCTACGAGCAGTACTTC. The full variable domain, with the rest looked up from reference TRBV12-5 and TRBJ2-7, is DARVTQTPRHKVTEMGQEVTMRCQPILGHNTVFWYRQTMMQGLELLAYFRNRAPLDDSGMPKDRFSAEMPDATLATLKIQPSEPRDSAVYFCASGLALAGPYEQYFGPGTRLTVT.

This rearrangement joins TRBV28 to TRBJ1-1; no clear D gene. Per germline, CDR1 MDHEN and CDR2 SYDVKM. The CDR3 spans 17 residues. V lost 5 bases and J 0 bases, leaving 19 bases between the germline ends. The CDR3 region has the DNA TGTGCCAGCAGTCCGTCCGGGAGTCTGGGAATGAACACTGAAGCTTTCTTT. This translates into CASSPSGSLGMNTEAFF.

V usage is TRBV5-1 and J usage is TRBJ1-5, with D possibly being TRBD1 (5 bases). Germline V gene sequence: CDR1 SGHRS, CDR2 YFSETQ. This CDR3 has 14 residues. V was shortened by 4 bases and J by 3 bases, with 11 bases between the two germline ends. CDR3: CASSRDGYNQPQHF. The CDR3 region has the DNA TGCGCCAGCAGCCGGGACGGTTACAATCAGCCCCAGCATTTT.

The rearrangement joins TRBV6-5 to TRBJ2-3, with 11 positions matching TRBD2. The V gene's germline CDR1 is MNHEY and CDR2 SVGAGI. Germline trimming cut 5 bases from V and 3 bases from J; bases unmatched to any gene: 4. The CDR3 length is 15 residues. The CDR3 nucleotides read TGTGCCAGCAGTCGAACTAGCGGGAGAACAGATACGCAGTATTTT. It encodes CASSRTSGRTDTQYF.

The chain couples TRBV5-4 to TRBJ2-7, with D perhaps TRBD2 (6 bases). The V and J ends lost 4 bases and 2 bases respectively, with 13 bases between them. CDR3 length equals 14 residues. Germline CDR1 and CDR2: SGHNT and YYREEE (reference sequence). The CDR3 DNA is TGTGCCAGCAGCCACCGGGACTCCCCCTACGAGCAGTACTTC. This gives the protein CASSHRDSPYEQYF.

This rearrangement joins TRBV18 to TRBJ2-7; 12 bases are a match to TRBD1. The germline gives CDR1 KGHSH, CDR2 LQKENI. CDR3 size: 15 residues. The ends lost 2 bases at V and 7 bases at J; junction bases unmatched: 6. CDR3 nucleotide sequence: TGTGCCAGCTCACCATTGGGACAGGGGGCCGGGGAGCAGTACTTC. Encoded protein: CASSPLGQGAGEQYF.

This chain connects TRBV7-2 to TRBJ2-1, with TRBD2 identical over 13 bases. Germline trimming cut 5 bases from V and 10 bases from J; bases unmatched to any gene: 5. Germline CDR1 SGHTA, CDR2 FQGNSA. CDR3 length equals 14 residues. The CDR3 DNA is TGTGCCAGCAGCACGGGACTAGCGGGACAGGAGCAGTTCTTC. This gives the protein CASSTGLAGQEQFF.

J is TRBJ2-5 and V is TRBV18; D remains ambiguous. In germline, CDR1 is KGHSH, CDR2 LQKENI. Trimming removed 5 bases from V and 0 bases from J, with 7 bases in between. CDR3 length: 13 amino acids. CDR3 nucleotides: TGTGCCAGCTCAGGCTCGTACCAAGAGACCCAGTACTTC. It translates to CASSGSYQETQYF.

This sequence joins TRBV7-9 and TRBJ2-6; D ambiguous. Trimming cost V 2 bases and J 1 base, with 18 bases left between them. CDR3 size: 19 residues. The germline gives CDR1 SEHNR, CDR2 FQNEAQ (reference sequence). The CDR3 loop is CASSLSGSRIMSGANVLTF. The CDR3 DNA is TGTGCCAGCAGCTTATCCGGATCAAGGATTATGTCTGGGGCCAACGTCCTGACTTTC.

This clone was seen a handful of times. The chain carries TRBV30 and TRBJ1-2; D is ambiguous. CDR1 is GTSNPN, CDR2 SVGIG, per germline (reference sequence). Trimming left V 1 base short and J 6 bases short, with 9 bases between. The CDR3 covers 12 residues. CDR3 sequence reads: CAWSAATNGYTF. DNA of the CDR3: TGTGCCTGGAGTGCGGCAACCAATGGCTACACCTTC. Complete variable domain (other parts from reference TRBV30 and TRBJ1-2): SQTIHQWPATLVQPVGSPLSLECTVEGTSNPNLYWYRQAAGRGLQLLFYSVGIGQISSEVPQNLSASRPQDRQFILSSKKLLLSDSGFYLCAWSAATNGYTFGSGTRLTVV.

The rearrangement joins TRBV5-1 to TRBJ2-3; the match to TRBD2 covers 9 bases. The CDR3 consists of 15 residues. From germline, CDR1 is SGHRS and CDR2 YFSETQ. V lost 6 bases, J lost 5 bases, and 10 bases stayed unmatched. As DNA, the CDR3 is TGCGCCAGCACGTCTAGCGGGACTAGGGGAGATACGCAGTATTTT. Protein: CASTSSGTRGDTQYF.

The gene calls are TRBV15 and TRBJ2-5, with a weak D call TRBD1 (5 bases). V lost 1 base and J 2 bases, leaving 8 bases between the germline ends. The CDR3 is 14 residues long. The germline CDR1 and CDR2 sequences are LNHNV and YYDKDF (reference sequence). For the CDR3, the DNA is TGTGCCACCAGCAGAGGACAGACTCAAGAGACCCAGTACTTC. Protein sequence: CATSRGQTQETQYF.

The chain links TRBV29-1 to TRBJ2-3, with unresolved D. The CDR3 covers 14 residues. V was clipped by 0 bases and J by 5 bases, with 12 bases between them. Germline lookup yields CDR1 SQVTM and CDR2 ANQGSEA. DNA for the CDR3: TGCAGCGTTGAAGAATTAGGATTTGGAGATACGCAGTATTTT. As protein: CSVEELGFGDTQYF.

Only one count was recorded for this clone. This chain links TRBV5-6 with TRBJ2-1, with 10 positions matching TRBD2. The CDR3 spans 15 residues. Germline V gives CDR1 SGHDT, CDR2 YYEEEE. After removal of 0 bases from V and 6 bases from J, the junction contained 3 bases not matched to a gene. Written as DNA, the CDR3 is TGTGCCAGCAGCTTGGGAGCGGGAGGGGTCAATGAGCAGTTCTTC. It is translated as CASSLGAGGVNEQFF.

The rearrangement links TRBV15 to TRBJ1-5; 7 bases match TRBD1. The length of the CDR3 is 16 residues. Germline CDR1 is LNHNV and CDR2 is YYDKDF (reference sequence). The V gene end was trimmed by 1 base and the J gene end by 6 bases; junction bases not matched to a gene: 9. CDR3 sequence: CATSRAGTGASQPQHF. The CDR3 bases are TGTGCCACCAGCAGAGCGGGAACAGGGGCAAGTCAGCCCCAGCATTTT.

A word on this clone: This sample also contains other DNA sequences that code for the same CDR3. The chain couples TRBV7-3 to TRBJ1-1; D is unresolved. V was trimmed by 0 bases and J by 1 base, leaving 6 bases between them. This CDR3 has 14 residues. The germline V gene encodes CDR1 SGHTA and CDR2 FQGTGA. The CDR3 DNA sequence: TGTGCCAGCAGCTTAACTGGGAAGAACACTGAAGCTTTCTTT. Protein sequence: CASSLTGKNTEAFF.